The 15 T cell receptor beta chains below were found in one sample sequenced in a study of T cell repertoires in cytomegalovirus infection. TCRdb re-derived calls from the reads in MiXCR, one entry per CDR3 protein. The sample contains approximately 170,000 distinct CDR3 sequences, approximately 15% of which appear only once. Source material: PBMCs. All receptors come from a human donor in good health (CMV status not recorded). Some clones in this sample may be carry-over from other donors' samples.

A few counts support this clonotype. The rearrangement links TRBV10-3 to TRBJ2-3; 8 bases are shared with TRBD2. V shed 3 bases and J 1 base; nucleotides not matched to a gene: 9. Germline V gene lookup returns CDR1 ENHRY and CDR2 SYGVKD. This CDR3 spans 17 amino acids. The CDR3 sequence is CAISDPGGRGGTDTQYF. The DNA of the CDR3 is TGTGCCATCAGTGACCCGGGGGGGCGCGGTGGCACAGATACGCAGTATTTT.

This clonotype was recorded a few times. This chain joins TRBV20-1 and TRBJ2-1; tentatively, D is TRBD2 (6 bases). The CDR3 spans 16 residues. Between the trimmed V and J ends, which lost 5 bases and 5 bases, there was a span of 22 bases. The germline V gene has CDR1 DFQATT and CDR2 SNEGSKA (reference sequence). The CDR3 is CSARYLASRGNNEQFF. CDR3 sequence (DNA): TGCAGTGCTCGATACCTAGCGTCCCGGGGCAACAATGAGCAGTTCTTC.

This clonotype appeared many times. V and J are TRBV5-6 and TRBJ2-3; no definite D call. CDR3 length equals 12 residues. Deletions cut 4 bases from V and 1 base from J, with 4 bases between. Germline lookup yields CDR1 SGHDT and CDR2 YYEEEE. Here the CDR3 DNA reads TGTGCCAGCAGCGGGGGCACAGATACGCAGTATTTT. Protein sequence: CASSGGTDTQYF. The full variable domain, with the rest looked up from reference TRBV5-6 and TRBJ2-3, is DAGVTQSPTHLIKTRGQQVTLRCSPKSGHDTVSWYQQALGQGPQFIFQYYEEEERQRGNFPDRFSGHQFPNYSSELNVNALLLGDSALYLCASSGGTDTQYFGPGTRLTVL.

There are many counts of this clonotype. This rearrangement joins TRBV7-2 to TRBJ2-6; TRBD1 agrees at 7 bases. This CDR3 comprises 18 residues. CDR1 SGHTA and CDR2 FQGNSA come from the germline V gene. V shed 5 bases, J shed 0 bases, and the junction held 10 bases outside the gene matches. This CDR3 is CASSGKGAENSGANVLTF. CDR3 nucleotides: TGTGCCAGCAGCGGCAAGGGGGCGGAAAACTCTGGGGCCAACGTCCTGACTTTC.

There are a few counts of this clonotype. V is TRBV6-6 and J is TRBJ1-6; D not certain. CDR1 MNHNY and CDR2 SVGAGI come from the germline V gene (reference sequence). V dropped 8 bases and J dropped 9 bases, with 14 bases sitting between them. The CDR3 spans 13 residues. CDR3 loop: CASGREEGSPLHF. The CDR3 DNA reads TGTGCCAGCGGGAGGGAGGAGGGTTCACCCCTCCACTTT.

This clonotype was counted at least ten times. The V and J genes are TRBV7-2 and TRBJ1-1, with 8 bases that match TRBD1. CDR3 length: 17 residues. Germline CDR1 SGHTA, CDR2 FQGNSA. The V segment lost 6 bases and the J segment 5 bases; nucleotides outside the gene matches: 17. Written as DNA, the CDR3 is TGTGCCAGCAGTCTAAGGGCCAGGGGGCCCGGTAAGACTGAAGCTTTCTTT. It yields the protein CASSLRARGPGKTEAFF. Drawing the rest from reference TRBV7-2 and TRBJ1-1, the complete variable domain is GAGVSQSPSNKVTEKGKDVELRCDPISGHTALYWYRQSLGQGLEFLIYFQGNSAPDKSGLPSDRFSAERTGGSVSTLTIQRTQQEDSAVYLCASSLRARGPGKTEAFFGQGTRLTVV.

This clonotype has a count of ten or more. In DNA form, the CDR3 reads TGTGCCAGCAGCAAAGCCGGGACTAGCTCGCATTCTGAGCAGTTCTTC. It is translated as CASSKAGTSSHSEQFF. The chain recombines TRBV7-9 with TRBJ2-1; 9 nucleotides match TRBD2. Germline lookup yields CDR1 SEHNR and CDR2 FQNEAQ (reference sequence). The CDR3 is 16 amino acids. Trimming cost V 5 bases and J 9 bases; bases outside gene matches: 14.

This clonotype was seen more than once but under ten times. The chain links TRBV19 to TRBJ1-2, with TRBD1 matching 9 bases. V shed 2 bases and J 1 base; nucleotides not matched to a gene: 5. The germline gives CDR1 LNHDA, CDR2 SQIVND (reference sequence). The CDR3 is 16 residues long. The CDR3 DNA sequence: TGTGCCAGTAGTATAACTGGGACAGGGAGTAACTATGGCTACACCTTC. It yields the protein CASSITGTGSNYGYTF.

The sample holds many counts of this clonotype. The chain has TRBV7-8 and TRBJ1-2; D is possibly TRBD1 (6 bases). V dropped 5 bases and J dropped 4 bases, with 14 bases sitting between them. Per germline, CDR1 SGHVS and CDR2 FQNEAQ. The CDR3 spans 14 residues. The CDR3 DNA is TGTGCCAGCAGCCCATATACAGGGAGCTATGGCTACACCTTC. Translation gives CASSPYTGSYGYTF.

This clonotype was counted a few times. The chain recombines TRBV20-1 with TRBJ2-1, with TRBD2 as a possible D gene (7 bases). With 0 bases removed from V and 9 bases from J, the gap between germline ends came to 18 bases. CDR1 is DFQATT and CDR2 is SNEGSKA in the germline V gene (reference sequence). This CDR3 has 15 amino acids. The CDR3 region is CSARDPEGGEVEQFF. CDR3 nucleotides: TGCAGTGCTAGAGATCCCGAGGGGGGGGAGGTTGAGCAGTTCTTC.

The rearrangement uses TRBV7-8 and TRBJ1-1; 7 positions agree with TRBD1. The germline V gene has CDR1 SGHVS and CDR2 FQNEAQ. The junction had 10 bases not matched to a gene; V was cut back by 5 bases and J by 4 bases. CDR3 length: 15 amino acids. The CDR3 DNA sequence: TGTGCCAGCAGCGTCTCGACAGGGATGGGCACTGAAGCTTTCTTT. This codes for CASSVSTGMGTEAFF.

Only a few counts were recorded for this clonotype. This chain joins TRBV19 and TRBJ1-1, with a possible D match to TRBD1 (5 bases). The CDR3 has 13 amino acids. Per germline, CDR1 LNHDA and CDR2 SQIVND (reference sequence). V was clipped by 5 bases and J by 5 bases, with 12 bases between them. CDR3: CASSGREWTEAFF. The DNA for the CDR3 is TGTGCCAGTAGTGGCAGGGAGTGGACTGAAGCTTTCTTT.

This clonotype was seen only a few times. The chain uses TRBV20-1 and TRBJ1-6; the D is unclear. The V end lost 6 bases, the J end lost 0 bases, and 6 bases lay between the germline ends. Germline CDR1 and CDR2: DFQATT and SNEGSKA (reference sequence). The CDR3 loop spans 13 amino acids. The CDR3 coding sequence is TGCAGTGCGAAATTCTCCTATAATTCACCCCTCCACTTT. Residues: CSAKFSYNSPLHF.

This clonotype was detected many times. The V and J genes are TRBV7-2 and TRBJ2-7; D uncertain. Germline CDR1 SGHTA, CDR2 FQGNSA. The CDR3 runs 11 residues. V lost 4 bases and J 7 bases, leaving 8 bases between the germline ends. The CDR3 DNA follows: TGTGCCAGCAGCTCCTCGGTGGAGCAGTACTTC. Translating it yields CASSSSVEQYF.

In its sample, this clonotype was seen a few times. The chain couples TRBV20-1 to TRBJ2-1; the D call may be TRBD1 or TRBD2 (6 bases each). The ends were cut back, 6 bases at V and 2 bases at J, with 11 bases in the middle. CDR1 and CDR2 from the germline V gene are DFQATT and SNEGSKA (reference sequence). CDR3 size: 13 residues. In nucleotides, the CDR3 is TGCAGTGCGGGTGGGGGGCCCTACAATGAGCAGTTCTTC. This gives the protein CSAGGGPYNEQFF.